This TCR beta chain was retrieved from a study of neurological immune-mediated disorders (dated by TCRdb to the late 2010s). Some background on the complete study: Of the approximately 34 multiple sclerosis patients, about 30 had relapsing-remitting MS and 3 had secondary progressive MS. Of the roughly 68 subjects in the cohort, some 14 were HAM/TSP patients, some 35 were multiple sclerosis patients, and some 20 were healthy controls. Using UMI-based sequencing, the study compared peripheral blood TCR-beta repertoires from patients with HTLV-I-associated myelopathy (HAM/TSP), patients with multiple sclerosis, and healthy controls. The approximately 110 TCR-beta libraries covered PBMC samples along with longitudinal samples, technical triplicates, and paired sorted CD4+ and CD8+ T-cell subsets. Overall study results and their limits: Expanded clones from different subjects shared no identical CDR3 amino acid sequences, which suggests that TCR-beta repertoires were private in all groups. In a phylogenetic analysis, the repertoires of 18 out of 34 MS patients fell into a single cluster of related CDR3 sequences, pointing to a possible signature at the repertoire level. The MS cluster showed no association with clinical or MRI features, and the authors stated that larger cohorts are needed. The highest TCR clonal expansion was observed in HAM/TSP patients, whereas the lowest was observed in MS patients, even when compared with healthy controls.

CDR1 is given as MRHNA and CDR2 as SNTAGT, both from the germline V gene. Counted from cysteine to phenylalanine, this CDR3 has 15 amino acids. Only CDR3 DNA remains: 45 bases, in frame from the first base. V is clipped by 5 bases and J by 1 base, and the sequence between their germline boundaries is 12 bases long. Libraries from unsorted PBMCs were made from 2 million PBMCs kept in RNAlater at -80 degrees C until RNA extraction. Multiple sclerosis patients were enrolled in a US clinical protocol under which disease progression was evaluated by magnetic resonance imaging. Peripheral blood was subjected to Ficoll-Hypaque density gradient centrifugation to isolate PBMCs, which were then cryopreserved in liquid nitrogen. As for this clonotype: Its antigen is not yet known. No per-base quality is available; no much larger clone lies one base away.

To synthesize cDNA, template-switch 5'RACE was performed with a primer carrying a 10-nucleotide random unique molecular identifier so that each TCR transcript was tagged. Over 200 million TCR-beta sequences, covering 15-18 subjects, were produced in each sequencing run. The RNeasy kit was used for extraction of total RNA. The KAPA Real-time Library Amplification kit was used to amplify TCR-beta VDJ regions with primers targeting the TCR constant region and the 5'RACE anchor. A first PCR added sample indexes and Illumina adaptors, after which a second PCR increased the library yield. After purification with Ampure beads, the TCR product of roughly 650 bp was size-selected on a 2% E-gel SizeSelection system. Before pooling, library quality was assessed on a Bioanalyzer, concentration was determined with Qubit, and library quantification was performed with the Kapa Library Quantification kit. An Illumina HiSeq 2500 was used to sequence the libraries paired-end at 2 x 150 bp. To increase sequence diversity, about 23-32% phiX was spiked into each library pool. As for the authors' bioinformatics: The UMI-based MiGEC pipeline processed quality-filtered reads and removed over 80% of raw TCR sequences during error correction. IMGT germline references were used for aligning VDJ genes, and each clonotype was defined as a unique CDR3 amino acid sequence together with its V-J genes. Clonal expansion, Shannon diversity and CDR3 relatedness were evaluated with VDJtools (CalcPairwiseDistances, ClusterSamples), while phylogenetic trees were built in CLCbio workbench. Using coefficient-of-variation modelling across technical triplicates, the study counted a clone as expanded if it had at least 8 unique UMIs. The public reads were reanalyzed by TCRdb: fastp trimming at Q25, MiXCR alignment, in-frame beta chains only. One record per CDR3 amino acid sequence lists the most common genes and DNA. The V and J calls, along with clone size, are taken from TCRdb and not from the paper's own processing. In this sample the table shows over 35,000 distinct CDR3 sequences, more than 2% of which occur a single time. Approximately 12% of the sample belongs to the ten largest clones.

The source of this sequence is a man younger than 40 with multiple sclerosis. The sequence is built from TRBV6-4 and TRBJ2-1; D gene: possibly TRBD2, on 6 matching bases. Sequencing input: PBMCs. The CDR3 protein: CASSSGVGSYNEQFF. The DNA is TGTGCCAGCAGTTCGGGGGTTGGGTCCTACAATGAGCAGTTCTTC.